The clone carrying this T cell receptor beta chain turned up a few times. What it binds is unknown. The sample comes from a study of T cell responses to AZD1222 COVID-19 vaccine. Germline CDR1 LGHNA, CDR2 YNFKEQ. V lost 1 base, J lost 7 bases, and 14 bases lay in between. This CDR3 is built from 14 residues. Broader study findings: Only a handful of AZD1222 recipients were seropositive at baseline. Researchers took repertoire samples only after the peak T cell response had come. A rise in Spike-specific TCR breadth and depth followed two AZD1222 doses. It should be noted that donors were predominantly white British and more often female, and clonal diversity was possibly underestimated.

Only in-frame clones appear in the TCRdb table, and some are missing; sequencing was by immunoSEQ multiplex PCR. The sample consists of some 130,000 clones, about 89% of them appearing once. The sequence was collected from an adult who received the AZD1222 COVID-19 vaccine. The chain couples TRBV4-2 to TRBJ2-7; possibly TRBD1 or TRBD2 for D (5 bases each). The input for sequencing was peripheral blood, taken 28 days after the second AZD1222 dose. As DNA, the CDR3 is TGTGCCAGCAGCCAAGCGGGACCCGCCGTGGAGCAGTACTTC. It yields the protein CASSQAGPAVEQYF.